This T cell receptor beta chain is from a study of molecular identifiers for immune sequencing clone quantification. It was with previously described methods and listed TCR primers that bulk TCR libraries were made. TCRdb itself ran the PCR reads through MiXCR, one entry per CDR3 protein. The table has under 600,000 distinct CDR3 sequences, approximately 25% seen once. General observations from the study: Clones above 20 RNA copies contained over 97% of effector molecules and under 1% of naive molecules. For highly expanded clones, sizes could be underestimated when identical TCR molecules share a barcode.

This clonotype showed up just a few times. Its antigen is as yet unknown. Germline lookup yields CDR1 SQVTM and CDR2 ANQGSEA. This CDR3 contains 11 residues. V was pared by 4 bases and J by 8 bases, with 11 bases between. Sorting isolated naive CD8 T cells as CD8+CD4-CCR7+CD45RA+ events. J is TRBJ1-1 and V is TRBV29-1; no definite D call. The receptor was derived from a human donor in good health. Some libraries in this study had Jurkat cell RNA spiked in. The sequenced material came from naive CD8+ T cells from blood, with Jurkat cell RNA spiked in. Described subset: FACS-sorted CD8+CD4-CCR7+CD45RA+ naive T cells. DNA for the CDR3: TGCAGCGTTGTGTGGGCTGCCGAAGCTTTCTTT. This encodes CSVVWAAEAFF. The whole variable domain, filled in from reference TRBV29-1 and TRBJ1-1, reads SAVISQKPSRDICQRGTSLTIQCQVDSQVTMMFWYRQQPGQSLTLIATANQGSEATYESGFVIDKFPISRPNLTFSTLTVSNMSPEDSSIYLCSVVWAAEAFFGQGTRLTVV.